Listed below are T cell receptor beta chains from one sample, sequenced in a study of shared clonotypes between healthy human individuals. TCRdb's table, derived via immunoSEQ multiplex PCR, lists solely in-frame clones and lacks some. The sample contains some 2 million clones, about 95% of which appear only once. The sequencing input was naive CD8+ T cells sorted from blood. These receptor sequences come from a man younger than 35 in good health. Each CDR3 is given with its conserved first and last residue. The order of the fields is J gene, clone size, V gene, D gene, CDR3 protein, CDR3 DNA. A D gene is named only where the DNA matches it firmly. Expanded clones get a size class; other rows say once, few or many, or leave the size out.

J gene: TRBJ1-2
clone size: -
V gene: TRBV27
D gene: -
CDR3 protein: CASSVRGGDAHGYTF
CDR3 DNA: TGTGCCAGCAGTGTCCGGGGGGGGGACGCCCATGGCTACACCTTC

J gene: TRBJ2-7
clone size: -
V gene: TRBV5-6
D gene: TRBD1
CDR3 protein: CASRFGTGPYEQYF
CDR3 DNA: TGTGCCAGCAGATTTGGGACAGGACCCTACGAGCAGTACTTC

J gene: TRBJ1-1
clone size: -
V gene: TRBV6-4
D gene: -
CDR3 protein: CASSPPTVNTEAFF
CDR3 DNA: TGTGCCAGCAGTCCACCGACGGTGAACACTGAAGCTTTCTTT

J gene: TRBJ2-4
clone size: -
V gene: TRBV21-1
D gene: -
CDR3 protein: CASSFMRRGHPGLAGEAKNIQYF
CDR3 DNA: TGTGCCAGCAGCTTTATGAGGAGGGGACACCCGGGACTAGCGGGAGAGGCCAAAAACATTCAGTACTTC

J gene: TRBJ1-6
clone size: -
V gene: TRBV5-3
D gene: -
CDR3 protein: CARSGTAPPLHF
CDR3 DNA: TGTGCCAGAAGCGGGACCGCGCCACCCCTCCACTTT

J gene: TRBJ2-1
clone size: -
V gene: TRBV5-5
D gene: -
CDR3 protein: CASSLGARGLSYNEQFF
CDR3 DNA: TGTGCCAGCAGCTTGGGTGCGAGGGGACTCTCCTACAATGAGCAGTTCTTC

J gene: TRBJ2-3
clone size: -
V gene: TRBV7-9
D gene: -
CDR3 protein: CASSLWTATDTQYF
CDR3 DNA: TGTGCCAGCAGCCTATGGACAGCCACAGATACGCAGTATTTT

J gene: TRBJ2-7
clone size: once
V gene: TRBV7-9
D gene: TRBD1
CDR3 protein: CASSLWTGDPYEQYF
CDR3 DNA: TGTGCCAGCAGCTTATGGACAGGGGATCCCTACGAGCAGTACTTC

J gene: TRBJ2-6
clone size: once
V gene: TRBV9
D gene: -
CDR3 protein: CASSEESGFLTF
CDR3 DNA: TGTGCCAGCAGCGAAGAGAGTGGGTTCCTGACTTTC

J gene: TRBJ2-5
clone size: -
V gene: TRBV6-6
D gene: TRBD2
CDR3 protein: CASSPKGLAGVETQYF
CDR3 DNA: TGTGCCAGCAGTCCGAAGGGACTAGCGGGAGTTGAGACCCAGTACTTC

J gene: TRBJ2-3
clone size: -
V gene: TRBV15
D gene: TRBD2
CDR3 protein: CATSREGQLAGGSTDTQYF
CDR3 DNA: TGTGCCACCAGCAGAGAAGGTCAACTAGCGGGGGGTAGCACAGATACGCAGTATTTT

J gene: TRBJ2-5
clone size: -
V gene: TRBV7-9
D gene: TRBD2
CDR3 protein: CASELGLAEGGETQYF
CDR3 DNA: TGTGCCTCAGAGTTGGGACTAGCGGAGGGGGGAGAGACCCAGTACTTC

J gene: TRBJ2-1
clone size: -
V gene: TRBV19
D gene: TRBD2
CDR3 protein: CASSGLAVYNEQFF
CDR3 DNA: TGTGCCAGTAGCGGACTAGCGGTATACAATGAGCAGTTCTTC

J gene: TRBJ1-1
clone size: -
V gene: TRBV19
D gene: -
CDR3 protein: CASSSPPGGDAFF
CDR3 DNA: TGTGCCAGTAGTAGCCCTCCTGGCGGGGACGCTTTCTTT

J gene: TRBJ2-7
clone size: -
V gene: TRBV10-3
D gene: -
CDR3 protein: CATGGEGYEQYF
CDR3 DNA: TGTGCCACAGGGGGGGAGGGTTACGAGCAGTACTTC

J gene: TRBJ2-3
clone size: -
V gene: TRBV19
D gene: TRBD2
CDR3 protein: CASSPWTSGGPDTQYF
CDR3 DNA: TGTGCCAGTAGTCCCTGGACTAGCGGGGGGCCAGATACGCAGTATTTT

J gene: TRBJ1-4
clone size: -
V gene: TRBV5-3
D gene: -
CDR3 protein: CARSLAGDATNEKLFF
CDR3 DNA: TGTGCCAGAAGCTTGGCAGGGGACGCAACTAATGAAAAACTGTTTTTT

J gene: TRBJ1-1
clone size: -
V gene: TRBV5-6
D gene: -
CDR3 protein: CASSLDRGIHTEAFF
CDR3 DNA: TGTGCCAGCAGCTTGGATCGGGGGATTCACACTGAAGCTTTCTTT

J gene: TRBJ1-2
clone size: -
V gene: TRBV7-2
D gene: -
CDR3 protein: CASSLRQIYGYTF
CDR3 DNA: TGTGCCAGCAGCTTGAGACAGATCTATGGCTACACCTTC

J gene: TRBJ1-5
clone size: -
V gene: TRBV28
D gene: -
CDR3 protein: CASIATRGNQPQHF
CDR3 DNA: TGTGCCAGCATCGCGACTCGGGGGAATCAGCCCCAGCATTTT

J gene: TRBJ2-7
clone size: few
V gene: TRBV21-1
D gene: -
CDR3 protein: CASRTQYEQYF
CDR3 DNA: TGTGCCAGCAGGACCCAATACGAGCAGTACTTC

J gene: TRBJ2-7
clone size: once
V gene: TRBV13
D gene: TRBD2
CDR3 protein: CASASGSGEQYF
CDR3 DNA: TGTGCCAGCGCTAGCGGGTCGGGAGAGCAGTACTTC

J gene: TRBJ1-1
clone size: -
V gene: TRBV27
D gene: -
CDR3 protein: CASSLTRTTEAFF
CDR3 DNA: TGTGCCAGCAGTTTGACTCGGACCACTGAAGCTTTCTTT

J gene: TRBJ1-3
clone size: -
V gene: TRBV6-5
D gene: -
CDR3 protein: CASSYSKGSGNTIYF
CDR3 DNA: TGTGCCAGCAGTTACTCGAAGGGTTCTGGAAACACCATATATTTT

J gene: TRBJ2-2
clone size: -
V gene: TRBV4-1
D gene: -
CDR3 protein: CASSQVKGGPGKGTGELFF
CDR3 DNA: TGCGCCAGCAGCCAAGTTAAAGGGGGACCGGGAAAGGGCACCGGGGAGCTGTTTTTT

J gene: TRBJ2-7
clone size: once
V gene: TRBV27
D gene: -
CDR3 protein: CASSLSGGEEQYF
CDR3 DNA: TGTGCCAGCAGTTTATCAGGGGGAGAAGAGCAGTACTTC

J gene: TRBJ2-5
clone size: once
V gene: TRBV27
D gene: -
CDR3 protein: CASSSTPAGSEETQYF
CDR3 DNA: TGTGCCAGCAGTTCAACCCCTGCTGGTTCCGAAGAGACCCAGTACTTC

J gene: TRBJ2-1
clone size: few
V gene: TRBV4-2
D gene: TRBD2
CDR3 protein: CASSQVLAGNNNEQFF
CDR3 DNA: TGTGCCAGCAGCCAAGTATTAGCGGGGAACAACAATGAGCAGTTCTTC

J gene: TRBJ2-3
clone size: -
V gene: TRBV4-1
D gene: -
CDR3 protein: CASSQAPAEGDTDTQYF
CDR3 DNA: TGCGCCAGCAGCCAAGCTCCGGCGGAGGGGGACACAGATACGCAGTATTTT

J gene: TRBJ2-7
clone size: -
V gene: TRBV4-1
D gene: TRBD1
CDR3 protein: CASSQEGDRGYEQYF
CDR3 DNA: TGCGCCAGCAGCCAAGAAGGCGACAGGGGCTACGAGCAGTACTTC

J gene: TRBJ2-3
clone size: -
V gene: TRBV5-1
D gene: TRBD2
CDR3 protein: CASSLDSGTSGETTDTQYF
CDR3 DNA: TGCGCCAGCAGCTTGGATTCCGGGACTAGCGGGGAGACCACAGATACGCAGTATTTT

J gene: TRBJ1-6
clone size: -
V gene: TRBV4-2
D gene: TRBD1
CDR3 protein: CASSQDPGQGTSPLHF
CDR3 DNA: TGTGCCAGCAGCCAAGACCCGGGACAGGGCACTTCACCCCTCCACTTT

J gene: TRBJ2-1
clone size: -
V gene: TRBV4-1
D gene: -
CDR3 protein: CASSQDPSSYNEQFF
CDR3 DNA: TGCGCCAGCAGCCAAGACCCAAGCTCCTACAATGAGCAGTTCTTC

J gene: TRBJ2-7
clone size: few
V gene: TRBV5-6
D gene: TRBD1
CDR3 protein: CASSWDRGSYEQYF
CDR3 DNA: TGTGCCAGCAGCTGGGACAGGGGGTCCTACGAGCAGTACTTC

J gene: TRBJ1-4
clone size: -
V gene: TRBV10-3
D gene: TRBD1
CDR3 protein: CAISGTVNEKLFF
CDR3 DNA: TGTGCCATCAGCGGGACAGTAAATGAAAAACTGTTTTTT